These 20 T cell receptor beta chains were all obtained from the same sample, sequenced in a study of PD-1 blockade in mismatch repair-deficient tumors. Sequenced by immunoSEQ multiplex PCR; TCRdb stores in-frame clones only, minus some. The profile shows about 51,000 clones, approximately 78% of them singletons. Sequences were derived from peripheral blood, sampled 4 weeks after starting pembrolizumab. These receptors were taken from an adult with mismatch repair-deficient cancer.

This chain uses TRBV6-1 with TRBJ1-4; TRBD1 aligns across 8 bases. The junction had 8 bases not matched to a gene; V was cut back by 6 bases and J by 5 bases. Germline V lookup: CDR1 MNHNS, CDR2 SASEGT. The CDR3 covers 15 residues. The CDR3 coding sequence is TGTGCCAGCAGCACCGGACAGGGTTGGAATGAAAAACTGTTTTTT. This encodes CASSTGQGWNEKLFF.

The chain carries TRBV11-3 and TRBJ2-1, with D tentatively TRBD1 (6 bases). Trimming took 1 base from V and 6 from J, leaving 13 bases between them. The CDR3 totals 15 residues. Per germline, CDR1 SGHNT and CDR2 YENEEA. In DNA, the CDR3 is TGTGCCAGCAGCTTAGTTTCGCAGGGGAGCAATGAGCAGTTCTTC. The encoded protein is CASSLVSQGSNEQFF.

The CDR3 DNA is TGTGCCAGCATCCTCCGGGACACAATCTACAATGAGCAGTTCTTC. Its protein product is CASILRDTIYNEQFF. V is TRBV6-6 and J is TRBJ2-1, with a possible D match to TRBD1 (6 bases). Germline V gives CDR1 MNHNY, CDR2 SVGAGI (reference sequence). The CDR3 spans 15 residues. Trimming took 7 bases from V and 3 from J, leaving 16 bases between them.

The V gene is TRBV5-1, the J gene TRBJ2-1; 10 bases are a match to TRBD1. The junction had 5 bases not matched to a gene; V was cut back by 4 bases and J by 4 bases. This CDR3 has 15 amino acids. Germline V gives CDR1 SGHRS, CDR2 YFSETQ. The CDR3 spells CASSRGGQGYNEQFF. Written as DNA, the CDR3 is TGCGCCAGCAGCCGGGGGGGACAGGGGTACAATGAGCAGTTCTTC.

The V call is TRBV5-6, the J call TRBJ2-2; 10 positions agree with TRBD2. Germline V gives CDR1 SGHDT, CDR2 YYEEEE. CDR3 length: 17 amino acids. The V and J ends lost 2 bases and 5 bases, in that order; junction bases with no gene match: 9. The CDR3 nucleotides read TGTGCCAGCAGCTTCTTCCTAGCGGGAGATCGGACCGGGGAGCTGTTTTTT. Residues: CASSFFLAGDRTGELFF.

V is TRBV4-1 and J is TRBJ2-2; no reliable D call. V lost 3 bases and J lost 7, with 18 bases in between. The CDR3 consists of 16 residues. From germline, CDR1 is MGHRA and CDR2 YSYEKL. CDR3 in amino acids: CASSHLSVAADGELFF. The CDR3 nucleotides read TGCGCCAGCAGCCACTTAAGTGTGGCCGCCGACGGGGAGCTGTTTTTT.

The CDR3 DNA follows: TGCAGCGTTGAGGGGGTCCGGGACAGGGCAAACACCGGGGAGCTGTTTTTT. Its translation: CSVEGVRDRANTGELFF. The chain links TRBV29-1 to TRBJ2-2; 9 bases align to TRBD1. V was clipped by 3 bases and J by 2 bases; unmatched bases: 10. The CDR3 has 17 amino acids. Germline V lookup: CDR1 SQVTM, CDR2 ANQGSEA.

The chain recombines TRBV6-5 with TRBJ2-5, with TRBD1 identical over 8 bases. This CDR3 comprises 15 residues. Germline V CDR1 and CDR2: MNHEY, SVGAGI. V trimming: 7 bases; J trimming: 4 bases; junction bases outside the gene matches: 11. CDR3 residues: CASKNTGGVAETQYF. The CDR3 bases are TGTGCCAGCAAAAACACAGGGGGAGTCGCAGAGACCCAGTACTTC.

The chain joins TRBV9 to TRBJ2-1; 7 bases agree with TRBD1. The germline CDR1 and CDR2 sequences are SGDLS and YYNGEE. V shed 4 bases, J shed 2 bases, and the junction held 9 bases outside the gene matches. This CDR3 is 16 amino acids long. This CDR3 reads CASSPQGGRAYNEQFF. The DNA for the CDR3 is TGTGCCAGCAGCCCCCAAGGGGGCCGCGCCTACAATGAGCAGTTCTTC.

The chain uses TRBV11-3 and TRBJ2-5; 7 bases align to TRBD2. Germline CDR1 SGHNT, CDR2 YENEEA. CDR3 size: 18 residues. J was trimmed by 3 bases and V by 5 bases; bases with no gene match: 18. CDR3 residues: CASSPSPRTAGVEETQYF. The CDR3 bases are TGTGCCAGCAGCCCAAGCCCCCGGACGGCGGGAGTCGAAGAGACCCAGTACTTC.

The chain employs TRBV18 and TRBJ1-1; D ambiguous. Germline CDR1 reads KGHSH; CDR2 reads LQKENI. The CDR3 is 15 amino acids. V lost 4 bases and J lost 7, with 19 bases in between. In DNA, the CDR3 is TGTGCCAGCTCACTAAGCCGTCCCGGGGAGGTTGAAGCTTTCTTT. Translated: CASSLSRPGEVEAFF. Looking up the rest from reference TRBV18 and TRBJ1-1 gives the full variable domain: NAGVMQNPRHLVRRRGQEARLRCSPMKGHSHVYWYRQLPEEGLKFMVYLQKENIIDESGMPKERFSAEFPKEGPSILRIQQVVRGDSAAYFCASSLSRPGEVEAFFGQGTRLTVV.

The chain recombines TRBV7-8 with TRBJ1-1; 11 nucleotides line up with TRBD1. V was pared by 4 bases and J by 5 bases, with 9 bases of the junction left unmatched. The germline CDR1 and CDR2 sequences are SGHVS and FQNEAQ. This CDR3 is built from 16 residues. This CDR3 reads CASSSRTGGSSTEAFF. For the CDR3, the DNA is TGTGCCAGCAGCTCGAGGACAGGGGGCAGCTCAACTGAAGCTTTCTTT.

V is TRBV13 and J is TRBJ2-3; the D gene could be TRBD1 or TRBD2 (5 bases each). Germline lookup yields CDR1 PRHDT and CDR2 FYEKMQ (reference sequence). There are 13 residues in the CDR3. With 6 bases removed from V and 13 bases from J, the gap between germline ends came to 20 bases. The CDR3 sequence is CASSFDRDGHKYF. The CDR3 bases are TGTGCCAGCAGTTTTGACCGGGACGGACACAAGTATTTT.

The gene calls are TRBV6-1 and TRBJ1-1; TRBD1 might be the D (6 bases). CDR3 length: 13 residues. Trimming cost V 7 bases and J 5 bases, with 14 bases left between them. In germline, CDR1 is MNHNS, CDR2 SASEGT. The CDR3 spells CASKGRGGTEAFF. CDR3 DNA sequence: TGTGCCAGCAAGGGAAGGGGGGGGACTGAAGCTTTCTTT.

Only a few counts were recorded for this clone. The chain joins TRBV5-4 to TRBJ2-2, with a weak D call TRBD2 (6 bases). The CDR3 is made up of 15 amino acids. Looked up from germline, CDR1 is SGHNT and CDR2 is YYREEE (reference sequence). V was clipped by 3 bases and J by 6 bases, with 15 bases between them. The CDR3 loop reads CASSSGGRRAGELFF. The DNA for the CDR3 is TGTGCCAGCAGCTCCGGGGGAAGGAGGGCCGGGGAGCTGTTTTTT.

The chain combines TRBV11-3 with TRBJ2-1, with 13 bases identical to TRBD2. Trimming at V came to 5 bases and at J to 8 bases, leaving 12 bases not matched to a gene. The CDR3 has 17 residues. Germline V gene sequence: CDR1 SGHNT, CDR2 YENEEA. CDR3 bases: TGTGCCAGCAGCCACTACCCGGGGACTAGCGGGAACGATGAGCAGTTCTTC. Encoded protein: CASSHYPGTSGNDEQFF.

The V gene is TRBV11-2, the J gene TRBJ2-2, with D maybe TRBD2 (5 bases). Germline CDR1 and CDR2: SGHAT and FQNNGV. Trimming took off 7 bases at V and 7 bases at J, with 19 bases between the two ends. CDR3 size: 15 residues. In nucleotides, the CDR3 is TGTGCCAGCACCCTACGAGGTCGGGGTCACGGGGAGCTGTTTTTT. Its translation is CASTLRGRGHGELFF.

Note on this clone: At one of its ends the junction is not consistent with the germline gene, which may arise from a read error. V gene TRBV9 combines with J gene TRBJ1-3; D not resolved. There are 15 residues in the CDR3. Germline V CDR1 and CDR2: SGDLS, YYNGEE. CDR3 DNA: TGTGCCAGCAGCGTAGACGGATATCCTGGAAACATCATATATTTT. As protein: CASSVDGYPGNIIYF.

This sequence joins TRBV5-1 and TRBJ2-3, with 7 bases identical to TRBD2. There are 18 residues in the CDR3. V gave up 0 bases and J gave up 6 bases; unmatched junction bases: 16. The germline gives CDR1 SGHRS, CDR2 YFSETQ. CDR3 sequence: CASSLARVASGKGDTQYF. CDR3 nucleotide sequence: TGCGCCAGCAGCTTGGCAAGGGTGGCTAGCGGCAAGGGGGATACGCAGTATTTT.

The CDR3, as DNA: TGTGCCAGCAGCGCCGGGACAGGGACCTACGAGCAGTACTTC. This translates into CASSAGTGTYEQYF. The V gene is TRBV9, the J gene TRBJ2-7; 9 nucleotides match TRBD1. The CDR3 totals 14 residues. Per germline, CDR1 SGDLS and CDR2 YYNGEE. Trimming took 3 bases from V and 2 from J; bases not matched to a gene: 3.